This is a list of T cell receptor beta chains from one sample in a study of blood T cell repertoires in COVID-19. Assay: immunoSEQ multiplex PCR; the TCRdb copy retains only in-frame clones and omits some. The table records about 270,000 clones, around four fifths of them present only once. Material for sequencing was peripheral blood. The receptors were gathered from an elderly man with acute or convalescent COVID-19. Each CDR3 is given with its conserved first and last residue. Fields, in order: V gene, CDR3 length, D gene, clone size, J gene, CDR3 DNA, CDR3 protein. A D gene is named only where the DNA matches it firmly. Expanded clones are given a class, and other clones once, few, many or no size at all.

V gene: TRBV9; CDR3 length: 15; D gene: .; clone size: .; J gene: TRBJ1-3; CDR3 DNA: TGTGCCAGCAGCCGGGGCGGGGGGACTGGAAACACCATATATTTT; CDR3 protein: CASSRGGGTGNTIYF
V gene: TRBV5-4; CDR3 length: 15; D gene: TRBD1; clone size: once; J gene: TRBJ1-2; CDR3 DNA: TGTGCCAGCAGCAAACAGGGGGCGCCTGACTATGGCTACACCTTC; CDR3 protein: CASSKQGAPDYGYTF
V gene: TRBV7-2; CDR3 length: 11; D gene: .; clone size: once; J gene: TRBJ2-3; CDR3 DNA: TGTGCCAGCAGCCCTAGGGATACGCAGTATTTT; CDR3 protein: CASSPRDTQYF
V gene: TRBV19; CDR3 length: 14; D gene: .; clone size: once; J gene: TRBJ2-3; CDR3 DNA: TGTGCCAGTAGCTCAGGGGGGCTCTCGCATACGCAGTATTTT; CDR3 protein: CASSSGGLSHTQYF
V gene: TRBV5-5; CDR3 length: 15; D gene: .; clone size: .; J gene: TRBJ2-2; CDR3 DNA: TGTGCCAGCAGCTTGGATCCCCGGGGAACCGGGGAGCTGTTTTTT; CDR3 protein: CASSLDPRGTGELFF
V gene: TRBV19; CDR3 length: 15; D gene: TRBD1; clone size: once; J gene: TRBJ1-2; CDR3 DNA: TGTGCCAGTAGTATAGACCGGGGACAGAACTATGGCTACACCTTC; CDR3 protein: CASSIDRGQNYGYTF
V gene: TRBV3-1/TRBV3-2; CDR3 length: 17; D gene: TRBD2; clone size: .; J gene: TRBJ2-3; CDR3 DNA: TGTGCCAGCAGCTTTTCCCGACTAGCGGGGGCCACAGATACGCAGTATTTT; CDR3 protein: CASSFSRLAGATDTQYF
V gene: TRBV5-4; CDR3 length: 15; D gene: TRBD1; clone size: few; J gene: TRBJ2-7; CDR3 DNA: TGTGCCAGCAGCCTGACAGGACAGGGGTTTTACGAGCAGTACTTC; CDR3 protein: CASSLTGQGFYEQYF
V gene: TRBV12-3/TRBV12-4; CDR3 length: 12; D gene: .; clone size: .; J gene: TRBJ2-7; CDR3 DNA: TGTGCCAGCAGTTTCGTCCCCTACGAGCAGTACTTC; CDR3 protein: CASSFVPYEQYF
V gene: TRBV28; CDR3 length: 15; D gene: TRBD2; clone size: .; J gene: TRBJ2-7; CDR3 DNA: TGTGCCAGCGCGAGACTAGCTAGCGGGGGGTACGAGCAGTACTTC; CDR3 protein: CASARLASGGYEQYF
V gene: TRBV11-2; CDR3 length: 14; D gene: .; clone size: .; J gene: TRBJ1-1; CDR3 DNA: TGTGCCAGCAACCCGGGACACTTGAACACTGAAGCTTTCTTT; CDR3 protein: CASNPGHLNTEAFF
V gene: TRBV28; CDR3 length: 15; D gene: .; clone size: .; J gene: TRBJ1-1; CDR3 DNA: TGTGCCAGCAGATTACCCGCGGGGCTTCTCACGGAAGCTTTCTTT; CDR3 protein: CASRLPAGLLTEAFF
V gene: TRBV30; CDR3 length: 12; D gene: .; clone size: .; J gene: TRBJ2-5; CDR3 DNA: TGTGCCTGCCTCGGTGTGTTAGAGACCCAGTACTTC; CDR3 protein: CACLGVLETQYF
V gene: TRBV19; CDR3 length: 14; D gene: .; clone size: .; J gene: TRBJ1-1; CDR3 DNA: TGTGCCAGTAGTATAGGGCTAGAAAGGACTGAAGCTTTCTTT; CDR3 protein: CASSIGLERTEAFF
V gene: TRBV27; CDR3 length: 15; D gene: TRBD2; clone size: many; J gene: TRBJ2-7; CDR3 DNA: TGTGCCAGCAGACCACTAGCGGCAGGCTCCTACGAGCAGTACTTC; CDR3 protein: CASRPLAAGSYEQYF
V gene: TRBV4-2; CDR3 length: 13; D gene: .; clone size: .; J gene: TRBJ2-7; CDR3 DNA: TGTGCCAGCAGCCGCGCAGGCTCCTACGAGCAGTACTTC; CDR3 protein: CASSRAGSYEQYF
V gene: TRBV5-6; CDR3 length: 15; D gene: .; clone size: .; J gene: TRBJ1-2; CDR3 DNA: TGTGCCAGCAGTTCGGGCGGGCCGGGCACCTATGGCTACACCTTC; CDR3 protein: CASSSGGPGTYGYTF
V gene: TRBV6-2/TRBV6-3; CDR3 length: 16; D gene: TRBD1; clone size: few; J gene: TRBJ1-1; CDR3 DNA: TGTGCCAGCAGTTACTCTTCCGGGACAGTCAACACTGAAGCTTTCTTT; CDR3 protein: CASSYSSGTVNTEAFF
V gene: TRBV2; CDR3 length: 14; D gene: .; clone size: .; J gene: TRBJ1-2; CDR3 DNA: TGTGCCAGCAGTGACCCGGGAGGGAACTATGGCTACACCTTC; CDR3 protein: CASSDPGGNYGYTF
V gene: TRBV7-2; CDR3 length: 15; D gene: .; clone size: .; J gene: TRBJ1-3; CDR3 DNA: TGTGCCAGCAGCCCTAGGGGGTACTCTGGAAACACCATATATTTT; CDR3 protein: CASSPRGYSGNTIYF
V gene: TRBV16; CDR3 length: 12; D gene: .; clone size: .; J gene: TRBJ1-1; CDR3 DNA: TGTGCCAGCAGCCTTATAGCCCGTGAAGCTTTCTTT; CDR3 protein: CASSLIAREAFF
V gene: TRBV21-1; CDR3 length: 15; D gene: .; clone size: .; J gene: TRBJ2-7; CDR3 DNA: TGTGCCAGCAGCAAAGGCAGGGGACGGGTGGACGAGCAGTACTTC; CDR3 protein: CASSKGRGRVDEQYF
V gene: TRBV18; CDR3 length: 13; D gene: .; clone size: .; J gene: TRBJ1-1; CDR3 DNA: TGTGCCAGCTCACTGACAGTGGGTACTGAAGCTTTCTTT; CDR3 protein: CASSLTVGTEAFF
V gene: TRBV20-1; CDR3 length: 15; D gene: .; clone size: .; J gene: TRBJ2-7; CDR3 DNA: TGCAGTGCTCGTGGGGGGCGGCTAGCCTCCTACGAGCAGTACTTC; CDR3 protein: CSARGGRLASYEQYF
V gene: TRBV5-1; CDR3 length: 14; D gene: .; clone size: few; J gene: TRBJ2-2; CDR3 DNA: TGCGCCAGCAGCTTGTCCCTAGCAACCGGGGAGCTGTTTTTT; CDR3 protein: CASSLSLATGELFF
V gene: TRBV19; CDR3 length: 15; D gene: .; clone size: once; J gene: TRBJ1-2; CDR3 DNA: TGTGCCAGTAGTATAGGCGGTCAGGGTCGTTATGGCTACACCTTC; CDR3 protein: CASSIGGQGRYGYTF
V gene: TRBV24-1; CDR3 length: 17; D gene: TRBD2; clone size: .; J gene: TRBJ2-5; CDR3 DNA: TGTGCCACCAGTGATTTGCTATCGGGTGGCGGGAGGGAGACCCAGTACTTC; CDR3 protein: CATSDLLSGGGRETQYF
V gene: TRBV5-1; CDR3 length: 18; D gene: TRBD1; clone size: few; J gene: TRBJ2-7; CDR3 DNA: TGCGCCAGCAGCTTGGGCGGACCCTCTGACAGGGGGGATTACGAGCAGTACTTC; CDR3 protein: CASSLGGPSDRGDYEQYF
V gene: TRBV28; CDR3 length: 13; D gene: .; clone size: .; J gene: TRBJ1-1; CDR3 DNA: TGTGCCAGCAGTTTACGGGGGGACACTGAAGCTTTCTTT; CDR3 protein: CASSLRGDTEAFF
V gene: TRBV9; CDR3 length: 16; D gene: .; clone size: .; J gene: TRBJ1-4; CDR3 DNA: TGTGCCAGCAGCGACCCCGCCGGGAAAAGTAATGAAAAACTGTTTTTT; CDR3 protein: CASSDPAGKSNEKLFF
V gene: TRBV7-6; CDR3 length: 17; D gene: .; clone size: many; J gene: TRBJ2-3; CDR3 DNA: TGTGCCAGCAGCCTCCTCCCTCGAACAGGGTACACAGATACGCAGTATTTT; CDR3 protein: CASSLLPRTGYTDTQYF
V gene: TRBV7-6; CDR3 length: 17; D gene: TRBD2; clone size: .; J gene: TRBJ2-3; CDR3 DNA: TGTGCCAGCAGCCCCCGGTGGGGGAGCGGGGACACAGATACGCAGTATTTT; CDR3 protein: CASSPRWGSGDTDTQYF
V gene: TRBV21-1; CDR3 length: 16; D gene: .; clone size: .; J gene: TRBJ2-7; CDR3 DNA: TGTGCCAGCAGCAAACCTGACAGGGACGGGACCTACGAGCAGTACTTC; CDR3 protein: CASSKPDRDGTYEQYF
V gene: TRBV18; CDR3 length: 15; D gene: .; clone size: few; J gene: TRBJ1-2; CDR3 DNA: TGTGCCAGCTCACCACAATCCCCCCAGAACTATGGCTACACCTTC; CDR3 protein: CASSPQSPQNYGYTF
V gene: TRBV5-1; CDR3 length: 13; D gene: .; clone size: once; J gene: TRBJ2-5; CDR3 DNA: TGCGCCAGCAGCTTGGAGGGGGAAGAGACCCAGTACTTC; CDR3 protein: CASSLEGEETQYF
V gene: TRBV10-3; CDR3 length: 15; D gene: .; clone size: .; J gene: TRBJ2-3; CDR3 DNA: TGTGCCATCAGTGAGTCCGACGGGTGGGCAGATACGCAGTATTTT; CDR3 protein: CAISESDGWADTQYF
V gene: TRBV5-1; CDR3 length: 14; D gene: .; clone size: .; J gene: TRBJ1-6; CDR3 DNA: TGCGCCAGCAGCTTGTCGAGGGATAATTCACCCCTCCACTTT; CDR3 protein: CASSLSRDNSPLHF
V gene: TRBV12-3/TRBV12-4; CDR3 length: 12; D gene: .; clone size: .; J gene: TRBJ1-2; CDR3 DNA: TGTGCCAGCAGTCTGGCTGCCTATGGCTACACCTTC; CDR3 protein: CASSLAAYGYTF
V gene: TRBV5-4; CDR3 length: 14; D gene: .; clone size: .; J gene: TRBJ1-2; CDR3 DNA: TGTGCCAGCAGCTTGGGCGGGGGAAACTATGGCTACACCTTC; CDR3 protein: CASSLGGGNYGYTF
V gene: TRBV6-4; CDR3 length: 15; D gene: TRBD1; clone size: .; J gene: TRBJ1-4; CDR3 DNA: TGTGCCAGCAGTGACCTCGACAGGGAAAGGGAAAAACTGTTTTTT; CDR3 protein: CASSDLDREREKLFF
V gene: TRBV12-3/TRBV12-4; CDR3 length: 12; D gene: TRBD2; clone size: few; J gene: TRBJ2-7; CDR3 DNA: TGTGCCAGCAGTTGGGGAGGGTACGAGCAGTACTTC; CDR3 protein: CASSWGGYEQYF
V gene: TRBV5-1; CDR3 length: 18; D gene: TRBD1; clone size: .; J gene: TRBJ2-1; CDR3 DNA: TGCGCCAGCAGCTCTGGGACCCTCGCCCGGACAGGGGCGAATGAGCAGTTCTTC; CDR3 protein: CASSSGTLARTGANEQFF
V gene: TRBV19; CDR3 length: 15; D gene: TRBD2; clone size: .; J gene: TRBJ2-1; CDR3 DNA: TGTGCCAGTAGTTCAGCGGGAGTGGGCCTCAATGAGCAGTTCTTC; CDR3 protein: CASSSAGVGLNEQFF
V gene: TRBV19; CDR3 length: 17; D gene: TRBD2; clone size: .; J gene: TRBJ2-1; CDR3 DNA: TGTGCCAGTAGTATAATTGGGCTAGCGGGCTCCTACAATGAGCAGTTCTTC; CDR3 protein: CASSIIGLAGSYNEQFF
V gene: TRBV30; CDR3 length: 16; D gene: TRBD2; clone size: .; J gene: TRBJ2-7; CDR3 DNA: TGTGCCTGGAGCCACCCCGGAAGCGGGAGCTCCTACGAGCAGTACTTC; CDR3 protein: CAWSHPGSGSSYEQYF
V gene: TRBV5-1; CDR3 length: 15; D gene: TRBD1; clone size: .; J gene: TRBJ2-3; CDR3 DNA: TGCGCCAGCAGCAGCCACGGGACAGGGGCAGATACGCAGTATTTT; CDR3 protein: CASSSHGTGADTQYF
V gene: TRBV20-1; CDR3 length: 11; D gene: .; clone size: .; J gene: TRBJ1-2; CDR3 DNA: TGCAGTGTGCCAGAATCCTATGGCTACACCTTC; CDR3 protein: CSVPESYGYTF